This entry concerns a single T cell receptor (beta chain). Its antigen is undetermined. These data are taken from a study of beta chain features in type 1 diabetes. Background on the study: When patients were set against healthy donors, age, gender and cell yields were similar. Study findings and constraints: Across all four CD4+ subsets, people with type 1 diabetes showed modestly shorter TCRB CDR3s.

Isolated RNA was reverse transcribed in full, so expressed TCRB transcripts were sequenced. Libraries were prepared by immunoSEQ multiplex PCR; TCRdb keeps only in-frame clonotypes and omits some of them. The sample lists a few hundred thousand clones, around 25% occurring once. Germline V lookup: CDR1 SGHNT, CDR2 YYREEE (reference sequence). The J segment lost 12 bases and the V segment lost 4 bases, leaving 10 bases of the junction unmatched. The CDR3 runs to 14 residues. The sequence came from a woman aged 30 to 39 with type 1 diabetes. Input material: naive CD4+ T cells from blood. This chain connects TRBV5-4 to TRBJ2-1; 10 bases fit TRBD1. CDR3 region: CASSPTPGQGMQFF. CDR3 sequence (DNA): TGTGCCAGCAGCCCTACCCCGGGACAGGGGATGCAGTTCTTC.